Each of the 3 T cell receptor beta chains below was sequenced from the same sample in a study of CD8+CD57+ T cells in acquired aplastic anemia. Previously, flow cytometry had revealed CD8+CD57+ cell expansion in the patients chosen for sequencing. Genomic DNA provided the template from which TCR beta VDJ and CDR3 profiles were obtained. In TCRdb, the reads were re-called with MiXCR into one record per CDR3 protein. The sample shows about 58,000 distinct CDR3 sequences, around 50% of them seen only once. The specimen sequenced was sorted CD4+, CD8+, or CD8+CD57+ T cells (not recorded which) from PBMCs. These receptors originate from a human donor with aplastic anemia.

As concerns this clonotype: A junction boundary mismatches the germline segment, possibly from a read error. This sequence joins TRBV7-3 and TRBJ2-7; 7 bases map to TRBD2. From germline, CDR1 is SGHTA and CDR2 FQGTGA. The CDR3 has 15 residues. The CDR3 loop reads CASSRGDSPTYEQYF. The CDR3 DNA sequence: TGCGCCAGCAGCCGGGGGGATTCTCCTACCTACGAGCAGTACTTC.

On this clonotype: The final CDR3 position lacks the conserved phenylalanine or tryptophan, pointing to a likely read error. The genes are TRBV7-3 and TRBJ2-7; 7 bases fit TRBD2. The CDR3 extends over 15 amino acids. V lost 5 bases and J lost 6; bases outside the gene matches: 13. CDR1 and CDR2 from the germline V gene are SGHTA and FQGTGA. The CDR3 sequence is CASSRSGLGQREQYS. The CDR3 region has the DNA TGTGCCAGCAGCCGGAGCGGACTAGGCCAGCGCGAGCAGTACTCC.

This clonotype was observed many times. The CDR3 DNA sequence: TGTGCCACCAGTGTCGGAAGGGACAGGGGTAATGAGCAGTTCTTC. It yields the protein CATSVGRDRGNEQFF. The J gene is TRBJ2-1, the V gene TRBV24-1; 10 bases fit TRBD1. V dropped 5 bases and J dropped 7; count of bases not matched to a gene: 7. Germline lookup yields CDR1 KGHDR and CDR2 SFDVKD. This CDR3 region has 15 residues.